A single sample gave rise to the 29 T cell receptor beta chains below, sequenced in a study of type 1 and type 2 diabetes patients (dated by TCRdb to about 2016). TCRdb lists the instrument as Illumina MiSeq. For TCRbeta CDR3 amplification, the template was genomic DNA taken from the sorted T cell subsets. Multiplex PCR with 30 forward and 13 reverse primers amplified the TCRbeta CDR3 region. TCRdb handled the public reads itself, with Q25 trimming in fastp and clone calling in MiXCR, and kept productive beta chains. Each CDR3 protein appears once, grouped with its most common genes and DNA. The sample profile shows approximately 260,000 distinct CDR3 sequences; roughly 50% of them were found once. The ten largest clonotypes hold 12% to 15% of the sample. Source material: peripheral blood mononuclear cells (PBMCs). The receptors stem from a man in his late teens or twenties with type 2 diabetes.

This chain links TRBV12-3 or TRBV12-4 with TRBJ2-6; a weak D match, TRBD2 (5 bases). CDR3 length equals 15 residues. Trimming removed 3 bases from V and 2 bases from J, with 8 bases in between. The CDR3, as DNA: TGTGCCAGCAGTTTTGCCGGGGCTGGGGCCAACGTCCTGACTTTC. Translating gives CASSFAGAGANVLTF.

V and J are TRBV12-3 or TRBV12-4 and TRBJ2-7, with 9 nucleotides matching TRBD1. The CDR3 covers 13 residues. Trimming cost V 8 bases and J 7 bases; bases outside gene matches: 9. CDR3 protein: CASLGTGWWEQYF. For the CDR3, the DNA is TGTGCCAGCCTCGGGACAGGGTGGTGGGAGCAGTACTTC.

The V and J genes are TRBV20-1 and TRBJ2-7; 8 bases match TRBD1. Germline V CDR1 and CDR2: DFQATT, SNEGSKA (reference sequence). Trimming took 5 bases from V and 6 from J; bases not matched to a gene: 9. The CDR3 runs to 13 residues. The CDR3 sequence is CSADQGAHGEQYF. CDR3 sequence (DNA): TGCAGTGCTGACCAGGGGGCGCATGGCGAGCAGTACTTC.

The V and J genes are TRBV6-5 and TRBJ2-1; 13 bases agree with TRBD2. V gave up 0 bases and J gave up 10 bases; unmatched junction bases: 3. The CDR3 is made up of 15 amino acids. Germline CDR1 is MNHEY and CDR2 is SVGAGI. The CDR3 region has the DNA TGTGCCAGCAGTTACTCTCCGGGACTAGCGGGGGAGCAGTTCTTC. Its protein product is CASSYSPGLAGEQFF.

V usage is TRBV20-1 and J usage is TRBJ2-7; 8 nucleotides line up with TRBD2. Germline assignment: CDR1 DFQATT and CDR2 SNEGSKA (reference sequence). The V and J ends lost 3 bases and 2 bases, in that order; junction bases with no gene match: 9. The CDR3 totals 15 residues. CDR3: CSARRYSGNPYEQYF. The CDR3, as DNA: TGCAGTGCTAGGCGATATAGCGGGAACCCCTACGAGCAGTACTTC.

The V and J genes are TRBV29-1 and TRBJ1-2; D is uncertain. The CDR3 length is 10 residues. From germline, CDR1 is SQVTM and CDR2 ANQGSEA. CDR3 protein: CSLRDYGYTF. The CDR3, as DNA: TGCAGTCTGAGGGACTATGGCTACACCTTC.

CDR3 sequence: CASSQVTSPLSYTF. CDR3 DNA: TGTGCCAGCAGCCAAGTTACGAGCCCATTAAGCTACACCTTC. The rearrangement uses TRBV4-2 and TRBJ1-2, with D unclear. Germline loops: CDR1 LGHNA, CDR2 YNFKEQ. The CDR3 is 14 residues long. V was cut by 1 base and J by 9 bases, with 15 bases left in between.

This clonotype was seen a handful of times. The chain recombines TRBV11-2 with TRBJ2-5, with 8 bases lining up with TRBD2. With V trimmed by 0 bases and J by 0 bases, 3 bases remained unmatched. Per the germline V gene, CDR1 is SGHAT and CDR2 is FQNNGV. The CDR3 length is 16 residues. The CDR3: CASSLEASGYQETQYF. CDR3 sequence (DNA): TGTGCCAGCAGCTTAGAGGCTAGCGGGTACCAAGAGACCCAGTACTTC.

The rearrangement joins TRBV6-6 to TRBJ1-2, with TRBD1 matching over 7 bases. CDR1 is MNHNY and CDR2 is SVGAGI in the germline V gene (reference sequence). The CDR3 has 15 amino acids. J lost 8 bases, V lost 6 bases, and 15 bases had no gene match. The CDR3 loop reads CASSLATYRGRGYTF. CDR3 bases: TGTGCCAGCAGCTTAGCAACTTACAGGGGTCGGGGCTACACCTTC.

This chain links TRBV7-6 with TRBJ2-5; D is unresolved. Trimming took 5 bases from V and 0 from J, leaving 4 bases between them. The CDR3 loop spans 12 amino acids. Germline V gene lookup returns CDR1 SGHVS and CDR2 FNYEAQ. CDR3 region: CASSTYQETQYF. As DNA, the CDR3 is TGTGCCAGCAGCACGTACCAAGAGACCCAGTACTTC.

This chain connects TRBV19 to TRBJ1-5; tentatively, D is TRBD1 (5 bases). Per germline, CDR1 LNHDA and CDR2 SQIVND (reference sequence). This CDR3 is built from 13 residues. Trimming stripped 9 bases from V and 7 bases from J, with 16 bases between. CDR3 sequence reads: CASQGGYWQPQHF. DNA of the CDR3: TGTGCCAGCCAGGGAGGGTACTGGCAGCCCCAGCATTTT.

For the CDR3, the DNA is TGTGCCAGCAGCTTAATCCAGGTCTACGAGCAGTACTTC. Protein product: CASSLIQVYEQYF. The rearrangement joins TRBV11-2 to TRBJ2-7; no clear D gene. The CDR3 is 13 amino acids. The germline V and J ends were trimmed by 2 bases and 3 bases, with 8 bases remaining between them. Germline loops: CDR1 SGHAT, CDR2 FQNNGV.

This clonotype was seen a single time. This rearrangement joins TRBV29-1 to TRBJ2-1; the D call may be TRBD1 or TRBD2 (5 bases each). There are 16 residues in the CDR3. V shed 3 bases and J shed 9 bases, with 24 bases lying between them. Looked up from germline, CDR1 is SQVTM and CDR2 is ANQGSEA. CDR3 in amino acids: CSVDGLPGITRGEQFF. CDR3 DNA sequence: TGCAGCGTTGATGGCTTGCCGGGAATCACTAGGGGTGAGCAGTTCTTC.

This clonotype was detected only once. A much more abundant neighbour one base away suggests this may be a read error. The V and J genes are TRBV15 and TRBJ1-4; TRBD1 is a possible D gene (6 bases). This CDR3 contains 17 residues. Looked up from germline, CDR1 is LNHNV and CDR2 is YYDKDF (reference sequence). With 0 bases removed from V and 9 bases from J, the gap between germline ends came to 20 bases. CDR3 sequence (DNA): TGTGCCACCAGCAGAGAGTATTCAGGACAGTCACCAAAAAAACTGTTTTTT. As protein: CATSREYSGQSPKKLFF.

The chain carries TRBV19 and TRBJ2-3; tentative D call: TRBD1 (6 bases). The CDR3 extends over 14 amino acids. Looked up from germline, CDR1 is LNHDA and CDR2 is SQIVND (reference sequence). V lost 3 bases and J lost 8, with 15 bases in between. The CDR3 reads CASSIFWGRVTQYF. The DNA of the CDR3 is TGTGCCAGTAGTATTTTTTGGGGGCGGGTTACGCAGTATTTT.

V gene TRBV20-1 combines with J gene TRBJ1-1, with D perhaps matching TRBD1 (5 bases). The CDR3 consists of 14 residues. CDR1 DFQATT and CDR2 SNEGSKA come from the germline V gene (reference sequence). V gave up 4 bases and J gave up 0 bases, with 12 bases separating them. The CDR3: CSANDRQLNTEAFF. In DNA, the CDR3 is TGCAGTGCTAACGACCGACAGTTGAACACTGAAGCTTTCTTT.

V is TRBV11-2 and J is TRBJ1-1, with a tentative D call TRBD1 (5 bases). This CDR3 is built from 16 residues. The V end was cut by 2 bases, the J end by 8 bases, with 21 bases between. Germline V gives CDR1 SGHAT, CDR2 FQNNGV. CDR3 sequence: CASSLIPARVRREAFF. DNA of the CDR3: TGTGCCAGCAGCTTAATTCCCGCCAGGGTTAGGAGAGAAGCTTTCTTT.

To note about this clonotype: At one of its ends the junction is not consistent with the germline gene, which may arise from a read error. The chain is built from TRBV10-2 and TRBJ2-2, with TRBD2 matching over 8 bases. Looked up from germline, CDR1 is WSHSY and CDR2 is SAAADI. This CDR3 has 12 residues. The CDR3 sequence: CAVTSGTGELVF. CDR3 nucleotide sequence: TGCGCCGTCACTAGCGGCACCGGGGAGCTGGTTTTT.

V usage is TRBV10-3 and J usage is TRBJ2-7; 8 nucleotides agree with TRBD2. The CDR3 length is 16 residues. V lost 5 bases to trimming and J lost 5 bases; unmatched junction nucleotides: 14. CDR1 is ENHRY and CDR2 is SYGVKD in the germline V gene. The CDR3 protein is CAISQWSGRSRHEQYF. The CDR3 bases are TGTGCCATCAGTCAATGGAGCGGGAGAAGTCGCCACGAGCAGTACTTC.

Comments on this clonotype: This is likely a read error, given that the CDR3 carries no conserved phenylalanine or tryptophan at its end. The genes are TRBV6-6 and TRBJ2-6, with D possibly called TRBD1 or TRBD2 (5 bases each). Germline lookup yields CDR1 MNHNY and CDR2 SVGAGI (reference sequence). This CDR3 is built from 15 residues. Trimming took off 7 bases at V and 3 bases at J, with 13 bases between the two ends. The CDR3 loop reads CASIPGAGGANVLTS. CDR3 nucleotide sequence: TGTGCCAGCATTCCCGGGGCTGGTGGGGCCAACGTCCTGACTTCC.

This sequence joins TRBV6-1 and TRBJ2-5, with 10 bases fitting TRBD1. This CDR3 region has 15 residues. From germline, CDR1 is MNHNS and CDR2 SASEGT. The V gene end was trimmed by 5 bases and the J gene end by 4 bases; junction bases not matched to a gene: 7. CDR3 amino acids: CASSQTGGLGETQYF. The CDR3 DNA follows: TGTGCCAGCAGTCAGACAGGGGGCTTGGGAGAGACCCAGTACTTC.

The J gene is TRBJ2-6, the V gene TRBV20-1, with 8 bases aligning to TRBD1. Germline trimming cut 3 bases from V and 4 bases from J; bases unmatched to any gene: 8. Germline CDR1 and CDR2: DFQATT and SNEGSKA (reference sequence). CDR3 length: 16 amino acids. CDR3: CSASPGGATGANVLTF. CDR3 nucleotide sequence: TGCAGTGCTAGTCCAGGGGGCGCAACCGGGGCCAACGTCCTGACTTTC.

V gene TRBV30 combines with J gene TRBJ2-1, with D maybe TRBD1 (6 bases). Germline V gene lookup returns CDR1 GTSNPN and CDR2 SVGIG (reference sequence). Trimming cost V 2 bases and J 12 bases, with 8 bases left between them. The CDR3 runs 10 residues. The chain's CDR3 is CAWSKGGQFF. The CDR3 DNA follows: TGTGCCTGGAGTAAAGGGGGGCAGTTCTTC.

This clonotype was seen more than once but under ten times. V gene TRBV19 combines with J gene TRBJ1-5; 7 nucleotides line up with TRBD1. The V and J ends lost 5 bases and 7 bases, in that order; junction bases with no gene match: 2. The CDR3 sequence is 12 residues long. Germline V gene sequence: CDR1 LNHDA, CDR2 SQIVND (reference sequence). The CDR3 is CASSHRGQPQHF. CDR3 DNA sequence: TGTGCCAGTAGTCACAGGGGACAGCCCCAGCATTTT. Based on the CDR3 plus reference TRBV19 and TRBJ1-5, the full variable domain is DGGITQSPKYLFRKEGQNVTLSCEQNLNHDAMYWYRQDPGQGLRLIYYSQIVNDFQKGDIAEGYSVSREKKESFPLTVTSAQKNPTAFYLCASSHRGQPQHFGDGTRLSIL.

CDR3 loop: CASSWDRGSKIYEQYF. The CDR3, as DNA: TGTGCCAGCAGTTGGGACAGGGGATCTAAGATCTACGAGCAGTACTTC. The V gene is TRBV27, the J gene TRBJ2-7, with TRBD1 matching over 10 bases. The CDR3 is made up of 16 amino acids. The V segment lost 4 bases and the J segment 3 bases; nucleotides outside the gene matches: 9. CDR1 is MNHEY and CDR2 is SMNVEV in the germline V gene (reference sequence).

As DNA, the CDR3 is TGTGCCAGCAGTTACAGGAGAGGGGCAACCTACGAGCAGTACTTC. It codes for CASSYRRGATYEQYF. The chain employs TRBV6-5 and TRBJ2-7; perhaps D is TRBD1 or TRBD2 (5 bases each). Per germline, CDR1 MNHEY and CDR2 SVGAGI. The CDR3 is 15 residues long. The V end lost 2 bases, the J end lost 2 bases, and 13 bases lay between the germline ends.

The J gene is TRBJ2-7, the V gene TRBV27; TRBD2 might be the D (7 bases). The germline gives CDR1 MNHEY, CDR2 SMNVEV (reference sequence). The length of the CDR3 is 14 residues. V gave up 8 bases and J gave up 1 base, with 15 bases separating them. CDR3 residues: CASRGAGRSYEQYF. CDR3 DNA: TGTGCCAGCCGGGGGGCGGGGCGATCCTACGAGCAGTACTTC.

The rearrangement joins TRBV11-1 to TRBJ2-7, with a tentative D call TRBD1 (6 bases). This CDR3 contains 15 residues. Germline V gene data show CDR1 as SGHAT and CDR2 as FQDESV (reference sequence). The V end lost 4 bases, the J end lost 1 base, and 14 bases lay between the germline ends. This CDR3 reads CASSSATGQSYEQYF. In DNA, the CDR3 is TGTGCCAGCAGCTCCGCCACAGGACAGTCCTACGAGCAGTACTTC. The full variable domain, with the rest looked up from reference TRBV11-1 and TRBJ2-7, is EAEVAQSPRYKITEKSQAVAFWCDPISGHATLYWYRQILGQGPELLVQFQDESVVDDSQLPKDRFSAERLKGVDSTLKIQPAELGDSAMYLCASSSATGQSYEQYFGPGTRLTVT.

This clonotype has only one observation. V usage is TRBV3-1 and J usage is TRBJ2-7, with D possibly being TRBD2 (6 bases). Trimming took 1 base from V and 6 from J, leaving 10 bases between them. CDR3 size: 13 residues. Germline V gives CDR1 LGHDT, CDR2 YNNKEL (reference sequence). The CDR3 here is CASSQGGAGEQYF. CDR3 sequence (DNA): TGTGCCAGCAGCCAAGGCGGGGCGGGCGAGCAGTACTTC.